This TCR beta chain is from a study of early T cells in non-severe SARS-CoV-2 infection. As for the study in general: With bulk RNA from unsorted whole blood as input, sequencing yielded unpaired chains. Study-wide findings and caveats: Private and CD4 specificities were missed by VDJdb matching, which favored anti-spike CD8 responses.

This clonotype was observed a handful of times. The antigen remains undetermined. Germline V gene lookup returns CDR1 SGHVS and CDR2 FQNEAQ. With 5 bases clipped from V and 0 bases from J, the junction kept 3 bases outside the gene matches. CDR3 size: 14 residues. Attachment of unique molecular identifiers to individual cDNA molecules was performed. TCRdb passed the 5' RACE reads through MiXCR, listing each CDR3 protein once. The sample has 20,000 to 25,000 distinct CDR3 sequences; about 4% are singletons. This chain joins TRBV7-8 and TRBJ2-7, with 8 bases that match TRBD2. The TCR was taken from an adult who was a healthcare worker with PCR-confirmed SARS-CoV-2 infection or an uninfected control (not recorded which). The sample comprised whole blood. The CDR3 nucleotides read TGTGCCAGCAGCACCGGGGGGGTCTCCTACGAGCAGTACTTC. As protein: CASSTGGVSYEQYF.